The T cell receptor beta chain described here comes from a study of T-cell reconstitution after alpha-beta-depleted transplantation in children. This CDR3 is 13 amino acids long. V was clipped by 4 bases and J by 4 bases, with 8 bases between them. Germline-derived CDR1 and CDR2 are MDHEN and SYDVKM. General study points: One year after transplant, T-cell counts and diversity came mostly from newly produced T cells. Elevated TCRbeta diversity at day 60 was traced, in some patients, to surviving recipient T cells and thymic progenitors. Reportedly, roughly two months post-transplant, alpha-beta T cells arose from several hundred expanded graft clones.

Note on this clonotype: What it binds is unknown.

Unique molecular identifiers were used in preparing the TCRbeta library. TCRdb recomputed calls from the PCR reads with MiXCR, one row per CDR3 protein. The sample consists of about 440,000 distinct CDR3 sequences, around two fifths of them appearing once. The material was PBMCs, obtained before TCRalphabeta/CD19-depleted stem cell transplant. The receptor was isolated from a girl aged 2 to 9 with aplastic anemia, due to receive a stem cell transplant. This chain uses TRBV28 with TRBJ2-1; D may be TRBD1 (5 bases). The chain's CDR3 is CASSSAGYNEQFF. CDR3 sequence (DNA): TGTGCCAGCAGTTCCGCAGGGTACAATGAGCAGTTCTTC.